This T cell receptor beta chain is from a study of cytomegalovirus exposure and HLA in healthy donors. Trimming shortened V by 1 base and J by 1 base, and 7 bases separated the two germline ends. The CDR3 is made up of 15 amino acids. Germline V gene lookup returns CDR1 SGHTA and CDR2 FQGNSA. As for this clone: As yet, its antigen is unknown.

Study-wide results and caveats: A few chains tied to CMV proved CMV antigen-specific in vitro. According to a later analysis, donors in an Asian-associated ancestry cluster reportedly had fewer N-insertions than the roughly 720-donor mean. Sequencing artifact likely explains a cluster of highly shared sequence variants.

The study ran its PCR with 60 Vbeta and 13 Jbeta primers. The table came from immunoSEQ multiplex PCR; TCRdb's copy has only in-frame clones and leaves some out. The data show some 150,000 clones, with about 80% seen just once and roughly 1.9% held by the top ten. Sequenced input: PBMCs. The rearrangement uses TRBV7-2 and TRBJ2-2; D remains ambiguous. The TCR comes from a middle-aged man in good health and CMV-seronegative. The DNA for the CDR3 is TGTGCCAGCAGCTTAGTATCGGGGAACACCGGGGAGCTGTTTTTT. This translates into CASSLVSGNTGELFF. The variable domain in full, completed from reference TRBV7-2 and TRBJ2-2, reads GAGVSQSPSNKVTEKGKDVELRCDPISGHTALYWYRQSLGQGLEFLIYFQGNSAPDKSGLPSDRFSAERTGGSVSTLTIQRTQQEDSAVYLCASSLVSGNTGELFFGEGSRLTVL.